The 30 T cell receptor beta chains below were found in one sample sequenced in a study of T-cell reconstitution after alpha-beta-depleted transplantation in children. Preparation of the TCRbeta library used unique molecular identifiers. From the PCR reads, TCRdb called clonotypes with MiXCR, one entry per CDR3 protein. The sample shows just over 200,000 distinct CDR3 sequences, 8.4% of them seen only once. The sequenced sample was PBMCs, mostly from graft donor cells, obtained 360 days after TCRalphabeta/CD19-depleted stem cell transplant. These receptors were obtained from a male patient aged 2-15 years who had a stem cell transplant for acute myeloid leukemia, so the T cells may come from the graft donor.

This clonotype was detected many times. The V call is TRBV5-1, the J call TRBJ1-2; no reliable D call. Germline CDR1 SGHRS, CDR2 YFSETQ. Trimming shortened V by 1 base and J by 3 bases, and 7 bases separated the two germline ends. The CDR3 runs 13 residues. The CDR3 loop reads CASSLRGDYGYTF. The CDR3 DNA follows: TGCGCCAGCAGCTTGCGCGGCGACTATGGCTACACCTTC.

This clonotype was observed a handful of times. The chain couples TRBV20-1 to TRBJ2-3; 12 bases fit TRBD2. The CDR3 runs 15 residues. Germline CDR1 reads DFQATT; CDR2 reads SNEGSKA (reference sequence). V lost 6 bases to trimming and J lost 6 bases; unmatched junction nucleotides: 10. The CDR3 sequence: CSAPSSGGALDTQYF. In DNA, the CDR3 is TGCAGTGCCCCTTCTAGCGGGGGGGCCTTGGATACGCAGTATTTT.

This chain links TRBV12-3 or TRBV12-4 with TRBJ1-1; D remains unclear. Trimming stripped 6 bases from V and 1 base from J, with 12 bases between. This CDR3 comprises 14 residues. DNA of the CDR3: TGTGCCAGCAGCACACTACCTGAGAACACTGAAGCTTTCTTT. As protein: CASSTLPENTEAFF.

This clonotype was counted between two and nine times. The V and J genes are TRBV11-2 and TRBJ1-1, with D hard to call. Germline V lookup: CDR1 SGHAT, CDR2 FQNNGV. This CDR3 spans 13 amino acids. V was cut by 7 bases and J by 4 bases, with 13 bases left in between. CDR3 sequence: CASNRALVTEAFF. The CDR3 coding sequence is TGTGCCAGCAACCGGGCTTTGGTCACTGAAGCTTTCTTT.

This clonotype was detected ten times or more. V and J are TRBV5-8 and TRBJ2-7; TRBD1 agrees at 8 bases. This CDR3 has 14 amino acids. Per germline, CDR1 SGHTS and CDR2 YDEGEE. Losses at the gene ends were 7 bases for V and 5 bases for J; bases not matched to a gene: 11. The CDR3 sequence is CASPDRDGADEQYV. DNA of the CDR3: TGTGCCAGCCCGGACAGGGATGGAGCTGACGAGCAGTACGTC.

The sample holds a few counts of this clonotype. The chain joins TRBV28 to TRBJ1-4; D remains unclear. The germline V gene encodes CDR1 MDHEN and CDR2 SYDVKM. CDR3 size: 14 residues. Trimming took 6 bases from V and 7 from J, leaving 15 bases between them. In nucleotides, the CDR3 is TGTGCCAGCAGCCCGGACGTGGCGTTTGAAAAACTGTTTTTT. This encodes CASSPDVAFEKLFF.

This sequence joins TRBV20-1 and TRBJ2-3; possible D gene TRBD2, 5 bases. This CDR3 contains 13 residues. The germline V gene encodes CDR1 DFQATT and CDR2 SNEGSKA (reference sequence). V was clipped by 6 bases and J by 0 bases, with 10 bases between them. The CDR3: CSAPPGSTDTQYF. CDR3 DNA sequence: TGCAGTGCCCCCCCGGGGAGCACAGATACGCAGTATTTT.

This clonotype was counted between two and nine times. The chain joins TRBV4-1 to TRBJ1-5; tentative D call: TRBD1 (5 bases). This CDR3 spans 15 amino acids. Germline CDR1 and CDR2: MGHRA and YSYEKL. V dropped 2 bases and J dropped 0 bases, with 8 bases sitting between them. CDR3 region: CASSQTGYSNQPQHF. The CDR3 DNA reads as TGCGCCAGCAGCCAAACAGGATATAGCAATCAGCCCCAGCATTTT.

This clonotype occurred many times. V is TRBV20-1 and J is TRBJ2-1, with no clear D. V was shortened by 0 bases and J by 2 bases, with 11 bases between the two germline ends. CDR3 size: 15 residues. Germline-derived CDR1 and CDR2 are DFQATT and SNEGSKA (reference sequence). The CDR3, as DNA: TGCAGTGCTAGAGATCGGATCCTCCCCTACAATGAGCAGTTCTTC. It is translated as CSARDRILPYNEQFF.

The table lists this clonotype with many counts. The rearrangement uses TRBV12-3 or TRBV12-4 and TRBJ1-5, with D perhaps matching TRBD1 (5 bases). This CDR3 region has 14 residues. The ends were cut back, 2 bases at V and 7 bases at J, with 12 bases in the middle. Written as DNA, the CDR3 is TGTGCCAGCAGTTTACAGGGCGTAGGGCAGCCCCAGCATTTT. Its protein is CASSLQGVGQPQHF.

This clonotype was seen a few times. The J gene is TRBJ2-7, the V gene TRBV30; tentative D call: TRBD1 (8 bases). CDR3 length: 16 amino acids. Trimming removed 1 base at V and 0 bases at J, with 16 bases between. The V gene's germline CDR1 is GTSNPN and CDR2 SVGIG (reference sequence). Written as DNA, the CDR3 is TGTGCCTGGAGTGCCAAGACAGGGGACTACTCCTACGAGCAGTACTTC. Protein: CAWSAKTGDYSYEQYF.

This chain joins TRBV12-3 or TRBV12-4 and TRBJ1-1; possible D gene TRBD1, 5 bases. CDR3 length: 15 residues. Trimming cost V 5 bases and J 0 bases, with 13 bases left between them. The CDR3 DNA reads as TGTGCCAGCAGTCTCACGGGGGTCCTGAACACTGAAGCTTTCTTT. Translating it yields CASSLTGVLNTEAFF.

The chain joins TRBV4-1 to TRBJ2-2, with TRBD1 matching 9 bases. Germline CDR1 is MGHRA and CDR2 is YSYEKL. The CDR3 covers 18 residues. The ends lost 0 bases at V and 2 bases at J; junction bases unmatched: 7. The CDR3 loop reads CASSQDWRDRVNTGELFF. The CDR3 region has the DNA TGCGCCAGCAGCCAAGATTGGAGGGACAGGGTAAACACCGGGGAGCTGTTTTTT.

The chain links TRBV29-1 to TRBJ2-3, with 7 bases matching TRBD1. CDR1 is SQVTM, CDR2 ANQGSEA, per germline. The trim removed 1 base at V and 2 bases at J, leaving 9 bases unmatched. This CDR3 has 16 amino acids. In DNA, the CDR3 is TGCAGCGTTGAAGGGGGCCGAGGGGGCTCCACAGATACGCAGTATTTT. Its translation: CSVEGGRGGSTDTQYF.

This chain joins TRBV5-1 and TRBJ2-7, with D possibly being TRBD2 (6 bases). Germline V CDR1 and CDR2: SGHRS, YFSETQ. This CDR3 comprises 18 residues. The V and J ends lost 4 bases and 3 bases respectively, with 26 bases between them. CDR3 DNA sequence: TGCGCCAGCAGCCCAACTCGCCGTTTAACGGGGGAAGGCTACGAGCAGTACTTC. It translates to CASSPTRRLTGEGYEQYF.

The gene calls are TRBV28 and TRBJ2-1; possibly TRBD1 for D (7 bases). The V gene's germline CDR1 is MDHEN and CDR2 SYDVKM. The CDR3 is 15 residues long. Trimming cost V 2 bases and J 14 bases, with 22 bases left between them. Here the CDR3 reads CASSLSSDSRGEKFF. The CDR3 region has the DNA TGTGCCAGCAGTTTAAGCTCGGACAGCAGGGGGGAGAAGTTCTTC.

The chain links TRBV29-1 to TRBJ2-1; 9 bases agree with TRBD2. The CDR3 has 19 amino acids. Germline trimming cut 6 bases from V and 1 base from J; bases unmatched to any gene: 19. Germline-derived CDR1 and CDR2 are SQVTM and ANQGSEA. The CDR3 nucleotides read TGCAGCGTCGTCCATATTACTAGCGGGCGCCGAAGTTCCTACAATGAGCAGTTCTTC. Amino acids: CSVVHITSGRRSSYNEQFF.

This clonotype has ten or more counts. This chain connects TRBV7-9 to TRBJ2-7, with D unresolved. This CDR3 comprises 14 residues. Germline V gene data show CDR1 as SEHNR and CDR2 as FQNEAQ (reference sequence). V lost 7 bases to trimming and J lost 0 bases, with 13 bases between them. The CDR3 DNA reads as TGTGCCAGCACCAAAGCAGTGGACTCCTACGAGCAGTACTTC. Amino acid sequence: CASTKAVDSYEQYF.

This clonotype was recorded a few times. The rearrangement uses TRBV6-1 and TRBJ1-5; D unclear. The CDR3 has 14 residues. Germline V CDR1 and CDR2: MNHNS, SASEGT. The germline V and J ends were trimmed by 7 bases and 7 bases, with 17 bases remaining between them. The CDR3, as DNA: TGTGCCAGCACCCCCCGAGGACTCAACCAGCCCCAGCATTTT. This codes for CASTPRGLNQPQHF.

In this sample, this clonotype turned up a few times. The chain employs TRBV29-1 and TRBJ2-1, with D uncertain. Germline V CDR1 and CDR2: SQVTM, ANQGSEA. Trimming cost V 5 bases and J 6 bases, with 8 bases left between them. CDR3 size: 11 residues. CDR3 sequence reads: CSVSSTNEQFF. The DNA of the CDR3 is TGCAGCGTTAGTAGCACCAATGAGCAGTTCTTC.

This clonotype came up many times. The chain employs TRBV12-3 or TRBV12-4 and TRBJ2-3; a weak D match, TRBD1 (5 bases). V lost 2 bases, J lost 6 bases, and 9 bases lay in between. The CDR3 loop spans 13 amino acids. The CDR3 DNA reads as TGTGCCAGCAGTTTAATCAGGGCGGATACGCAGTATTTT. Protein product: CASSLIRADTQYF.

This clonotype appeared a few times. The rearrangement uses TRBV3-1 and TRBJ2-2; D might be TRBD2 (6 bases). The germline V gene encodes CDR1 LGHDT and CDR2 YNNKEL (reference sequence). V was clipped by 0 bases and J by 0 bases, with 11 bases between them. This CDR3 has 17 residues. The CDR3 DNA sequence: TGTGCCAGCAGCCAAGATCCCCCTAGCGCGAACACCGGGGAGCTGTTTTTT. This translates into CASSQDPPSANTGELFF.

This clonotype was found many times. The junction shows a germline mismatch at one end, possibly a read error. The chain is built from TRBV6-5 and TRBJ2-1; 10 bases line up with TRBD2. The CDR3 has 16 amino acids. In germline, CDR1 is MNHEY, CDR2 SVGAGI. The CDR3 spells CASSYSSLAGEYEQFF. The CDR3 DNA sequence: TGTGCCAGCAGTTACTCGAGCCTAGCGGGAGAATATGAACAGTTCTTC.

This clonotype showed up just a few times. The chain is built from TRBV7-6 and TRBJ1-6; 7 bases are a match to TRBD1. V shed 1 base and J 4 bases; nucleotides not matched to a gene: 13. The CDR3 spans 19 residues. From germline, CDR1 is SGHVS and CDR2 FNYEAQ. The CDR3 bases are TGTGCCAGCAGCTTAGGGGGTCCTGGGCAGGGGGATTATAATTCACCCCTCCACTTT. Translation gives CASSLGGPGQGDYNSPLHF.

This clonotype came up a few times. The V and J genes are TRBV18 and TRBJ2-2; D gene ambiguous. The CDR3 extends over 14 amino acids. The V end lost 8 bases, the J end lost 6 bases, and 16 bases lay between the germline ends. Looked up from germline, CDR1 is KGHSH and CDR2 is LQKENI. The CDR3 loop is CASRRSLGPGELFF. The CDR3 DNA follows: TGTGCCAGCCGTCGATCGTTAGGCCCCGGGGAGCTGTTTTTT.

This clonotype occurred many times. The chain links TRBV12-3 or TRBV12-4 to TRBJ2-2; D ambiguous. The CDR3 runs to 13 residues. The V gene lost 4 bases and the J gene lost 2 bases, with 5 bases spanning the gap. CDR3 bases: TGTGCCAGCAGTTCCACAAACACCGGGGAGCTGTTTTTT. Its protein product is CASSSTNTGELFF.

The gene calls are TRBV19 and TRBJ2-5, with 14 bases that match TRBD2. This CDR3 is built from 15 residues. Germline CDR1 reads LNHDA; CDR2 reads SQIVND (reference sequence). V gave up 6 bases and J gave up 4 bases; unmatched junction bases: 4. DNA for the CDR3: TGTGCCAGTAGGCGTGGACTAGCGGGAGGAGAGACCCAGTACTTC. This sequence encodes CASRRGLAGGETQYF.

This clonotype was seen ten or more times. For the CDR3, the DNA is TGCGCCAGCAGCCCGGGACTAGAATACACCCAGTACTTC. It is translated as CASSPGLEYTQYF. The chain uses TRBV5-1 and TRBJ2-5, with TRBD2 matching 8 bases. The germline gives CDR1 SGHRS, CDR2 YFSETQ. Trimming cost V 4 bases and J 8 bases; bases outside gene matches: 7. The CDR3 sequence is 13 residues long.

In its sample, this clonotype was seen a few times. The CDR3 DNA sequence: TGTGCTAGTGGTTTGGTAGGTCAGCGGAGCTCCTACAATGAGCAGTTCTTC. It is translated as CASGLVGQRSSYNEQFF. The V gene is TRBV12-5, the J gene TRBJ2-1, with a tentative D call TRBD2 (5 bases). Trimming removed 0 bases at V and 0 bases at J, with 12 bases between. CDR3 size: 17 residues. Germline CDR1 LGHNT, CDR2 FRNRAP.

This clonotype was counted at least ten times. This chain joins TRBV29-1 and TRBJ2-5, with 8 bases that match TRBD1. CDR3 size: 13 residues. The ends lost 7 bases at V and 2 bases at J; junction bases unmatched: 6. Germline CDR1 is SQVTM and CDR2 is ANQGSEA. CDR3: CSARTGKQETQYF. The CDR3, as DNA: TGCAGCGCCCGGACAGGGAAACAAGAGACCCAGTACTTC.